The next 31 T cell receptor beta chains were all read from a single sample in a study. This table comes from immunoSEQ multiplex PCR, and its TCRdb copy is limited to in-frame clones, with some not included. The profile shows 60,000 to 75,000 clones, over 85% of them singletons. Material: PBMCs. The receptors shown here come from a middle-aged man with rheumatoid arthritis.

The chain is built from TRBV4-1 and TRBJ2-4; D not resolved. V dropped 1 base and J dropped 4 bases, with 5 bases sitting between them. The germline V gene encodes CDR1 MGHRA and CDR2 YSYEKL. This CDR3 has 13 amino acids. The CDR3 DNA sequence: TGCGCCAGCAGCCAAGGTTGGAAAAACATTCAGTACTTC. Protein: CASSQGWKNIQYF.

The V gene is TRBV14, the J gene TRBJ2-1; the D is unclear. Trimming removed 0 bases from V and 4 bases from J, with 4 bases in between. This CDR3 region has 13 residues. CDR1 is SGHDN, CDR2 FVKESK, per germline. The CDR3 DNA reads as TGTGCCAGCAGCCAAGAAAGTTACAATGAGCAGTTCTTC. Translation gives CASSQESYNEQFF.

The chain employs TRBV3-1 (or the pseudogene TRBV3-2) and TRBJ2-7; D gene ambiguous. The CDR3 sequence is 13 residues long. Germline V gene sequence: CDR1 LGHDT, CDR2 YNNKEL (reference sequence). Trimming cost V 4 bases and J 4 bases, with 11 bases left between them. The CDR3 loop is CASSPPGAYEQYF. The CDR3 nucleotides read TGTGCCAGCAGCCCCCCCGGTGCGTACGAGCAGTACTTC.

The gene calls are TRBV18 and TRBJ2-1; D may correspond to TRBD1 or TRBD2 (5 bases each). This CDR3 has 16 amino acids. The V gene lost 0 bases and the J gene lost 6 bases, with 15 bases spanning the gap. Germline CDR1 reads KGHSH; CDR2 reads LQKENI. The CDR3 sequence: CASSPPIGTSSNEQFF. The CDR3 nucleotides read TGTGCCAGCTCACCACCGATAGGGACGTCGTCCAATGAGCAGTTCTTC.

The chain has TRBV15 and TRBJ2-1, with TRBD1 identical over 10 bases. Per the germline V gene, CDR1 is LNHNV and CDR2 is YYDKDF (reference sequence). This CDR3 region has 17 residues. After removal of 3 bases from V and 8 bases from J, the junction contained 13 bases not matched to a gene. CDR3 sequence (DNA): TGTGCCACCAGCAGTCCCCCCCCGAGACAGGGGGCATATGAGCAGTTCTTC. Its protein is CATSSPPPRQGAYEQFF.

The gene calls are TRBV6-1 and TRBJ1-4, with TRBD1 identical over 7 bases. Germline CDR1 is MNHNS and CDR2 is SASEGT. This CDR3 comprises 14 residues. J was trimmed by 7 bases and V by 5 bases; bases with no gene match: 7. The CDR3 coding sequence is TGTGCCAGCAGTTATCAGGGGGAGGGTGAAAAACTGTTTTTT. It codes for CASSYQGEGEKLFF.

The CDR3 region has the DNA TGTGCCAGCAGCCAGGGTAGGGGCTATGGCTACACCTTC. As protein: CASSQGRGYGYTF. This chain uses TRBV27 with TRBJ1-2, with D possibly TRBD1 on 5 matching bases. V was clipped by 6 bases and J by 4 bases, with 12 bases between them. In germline, CDR1 is MNHEY, CDR2 SMNVEV (reference sequence). This CDR3 region has 13 residues.

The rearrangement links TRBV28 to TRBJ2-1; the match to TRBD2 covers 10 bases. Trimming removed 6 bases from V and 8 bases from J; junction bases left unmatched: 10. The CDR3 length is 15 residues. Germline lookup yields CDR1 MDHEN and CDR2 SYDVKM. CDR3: CASRGGLAGVHEQFF. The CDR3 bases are TGTGCCAGCAGGGGGGGGCTAGCGGGAGTTCATGAGCAGTTCTTC.

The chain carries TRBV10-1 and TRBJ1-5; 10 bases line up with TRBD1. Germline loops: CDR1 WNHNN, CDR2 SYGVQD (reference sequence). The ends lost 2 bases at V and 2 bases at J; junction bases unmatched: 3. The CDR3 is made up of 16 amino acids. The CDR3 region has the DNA TGCGCCAGCAGTGAGCGAGGGACAGGGGGCAATCAGCCCCAGCATTTT. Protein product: CASSERGTGGNQPQHF.

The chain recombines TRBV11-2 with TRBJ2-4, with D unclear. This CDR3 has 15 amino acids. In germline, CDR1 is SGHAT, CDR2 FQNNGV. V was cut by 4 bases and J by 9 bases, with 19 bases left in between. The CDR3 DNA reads TGTGCCAGCAGCTCCCTAAATGGAAGTCTGGGCATTCAGTACTTC. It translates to CASSSLNGSLGIQYF.

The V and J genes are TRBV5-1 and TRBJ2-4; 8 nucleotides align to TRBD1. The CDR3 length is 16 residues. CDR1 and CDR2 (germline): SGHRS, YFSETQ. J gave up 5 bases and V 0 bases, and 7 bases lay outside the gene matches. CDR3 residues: CASSLGQGTLENIQYF. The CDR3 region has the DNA TGCGCCAGCAGCTTGGGACAGGGGACGTTGGAAAACATTCAGTACTTC.

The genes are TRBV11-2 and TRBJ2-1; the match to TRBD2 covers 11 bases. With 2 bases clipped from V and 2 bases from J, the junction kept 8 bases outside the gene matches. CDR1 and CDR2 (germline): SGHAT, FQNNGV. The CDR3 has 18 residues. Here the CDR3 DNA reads TGTGCCAGCAGCTTAACTAGCGGGAGTCAAGGAGCCTACAATGAGCAGTTCTTC. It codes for CASSLTSGSQGAYNEQFF.

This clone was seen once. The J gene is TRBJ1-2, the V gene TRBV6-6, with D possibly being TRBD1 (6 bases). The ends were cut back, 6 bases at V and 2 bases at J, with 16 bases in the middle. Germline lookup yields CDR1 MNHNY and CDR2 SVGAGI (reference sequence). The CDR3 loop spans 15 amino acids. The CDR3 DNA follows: TGTGCCAGCAGCCGCATGGGCAGGGGAAACTATGGCTACACCTTC. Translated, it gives CASSRMGRGNYGYTF.

The CDR3 is CASSQEGINEKLFF. CDR3 bases: TGTGCCAGCAGCCAGGAGGGGATTAATGAAAAACTGTTTTTT. The chain is built from TRBV7-9 and TRBJ1-4; weak D call: TRBD1 (5 bases). CDR1 and CDR2 (germline): SEHNR, FQNEAQ (reference sequence). The CDR3 spans 14 residues. Trimming removed 5 bases at V and 4 bases at J, with 11 bases between.

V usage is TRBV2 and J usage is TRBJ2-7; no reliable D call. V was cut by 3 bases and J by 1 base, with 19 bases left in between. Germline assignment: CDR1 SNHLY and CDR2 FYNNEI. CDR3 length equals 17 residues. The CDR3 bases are TGTGCCAGCAGTGATCTCATAGACACCTTGGGGTCCTACGAGCAGTACTTC. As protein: CASSDLIDTLGSYEQYF.

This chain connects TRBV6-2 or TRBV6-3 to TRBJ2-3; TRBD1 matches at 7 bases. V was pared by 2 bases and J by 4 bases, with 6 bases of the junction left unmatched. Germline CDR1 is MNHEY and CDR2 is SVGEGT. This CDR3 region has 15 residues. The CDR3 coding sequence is TGTGCCAGCAGTTACCTGGGACAGTCGTCAGATACGCAGTATTTT. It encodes CASSYLGQSSDTQYF.

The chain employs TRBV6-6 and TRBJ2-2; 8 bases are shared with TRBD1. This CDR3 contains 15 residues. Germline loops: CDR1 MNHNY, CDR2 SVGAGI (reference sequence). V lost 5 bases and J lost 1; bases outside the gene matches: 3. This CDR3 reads CASSLGTGNTGELFF. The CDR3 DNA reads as TGTGCCAGCAGTCTCGGGACAGGGAACACCGGGGAGCTGTTTTTT.

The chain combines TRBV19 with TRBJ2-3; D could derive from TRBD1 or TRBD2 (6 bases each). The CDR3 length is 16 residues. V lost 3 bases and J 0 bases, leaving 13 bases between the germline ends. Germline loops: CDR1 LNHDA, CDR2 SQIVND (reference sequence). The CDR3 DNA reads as TGTGCCAGTAGTATTTGGAGGGGGGCTAGCACAGATACGCAGTATTTT. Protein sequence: CASSIWRGASTDTQYF. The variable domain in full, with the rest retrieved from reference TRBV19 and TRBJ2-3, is DGGITQSPKYLFRKEGQNVTLSCEQNLNHDAMYWYRQDPGQGLRLIYYSQIVNDFQKGDIAEGYSVSREKKESFPLTVTSAQKNPTAFYLCASSIWRGASTDTQYFGPGTRLTVL.

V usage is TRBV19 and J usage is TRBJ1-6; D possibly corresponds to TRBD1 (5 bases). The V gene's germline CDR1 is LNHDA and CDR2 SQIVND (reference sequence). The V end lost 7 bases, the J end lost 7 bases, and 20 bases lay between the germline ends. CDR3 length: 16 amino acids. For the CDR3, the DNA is TGTGCCAGTACCGATAGGGGTCAGGGAGGAAATTCACCCCTCCACTTT. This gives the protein CASTDRGQGGNSPLHF.

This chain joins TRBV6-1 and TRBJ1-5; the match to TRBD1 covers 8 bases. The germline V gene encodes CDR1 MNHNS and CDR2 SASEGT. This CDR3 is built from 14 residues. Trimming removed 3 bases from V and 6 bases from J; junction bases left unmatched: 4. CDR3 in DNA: TGTGCCAGCAGTGACAGGGGGCAGGTTCAGCCCCAGCATTTT. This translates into CASSDRGQVQPQHF.

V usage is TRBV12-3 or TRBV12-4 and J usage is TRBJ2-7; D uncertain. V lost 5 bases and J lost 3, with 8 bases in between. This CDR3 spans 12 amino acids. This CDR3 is CASSHNYYEQYF. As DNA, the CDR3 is TGTGCCAGCAGTCATAATTACTACGAGCAGTACTTC.

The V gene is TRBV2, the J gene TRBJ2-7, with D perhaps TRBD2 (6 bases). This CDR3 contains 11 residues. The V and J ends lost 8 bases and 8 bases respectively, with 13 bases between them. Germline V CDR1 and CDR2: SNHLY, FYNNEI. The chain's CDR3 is CASGGTYQQYF. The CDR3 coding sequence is TGTGCCAGCGGGGGGACTTATCAGCAGTACTTC.

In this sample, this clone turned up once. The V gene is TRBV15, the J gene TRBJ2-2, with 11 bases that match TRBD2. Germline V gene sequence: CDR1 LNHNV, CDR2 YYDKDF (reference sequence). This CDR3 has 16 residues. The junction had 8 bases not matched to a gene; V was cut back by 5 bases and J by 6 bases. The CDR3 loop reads CATSARGLAVAGELFF. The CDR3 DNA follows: TGTGCCACCAGCGCCCGGGGACTAGCGGTGGCCGGGGAGCTGTTTTTT. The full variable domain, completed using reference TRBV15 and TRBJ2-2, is DAMVIQNPRYQVTQFGKPVTLSCSQTLNHNVMYWYQQKSSQAPKLLFHYYDKDFNNEADTPDNFQSRRPNTSFCFLDIRSPGLGDTAMYLCATSARGLAVAGELFFGEGSRLTVL.

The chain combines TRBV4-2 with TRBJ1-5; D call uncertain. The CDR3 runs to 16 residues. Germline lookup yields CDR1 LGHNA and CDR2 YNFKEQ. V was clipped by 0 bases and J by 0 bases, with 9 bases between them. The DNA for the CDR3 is TGTGCCAGCAGCCAAGATAACGAGGGTAGCAATCAGCCCCAGCATTTT. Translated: CASSQDNEGSNQPQHF.

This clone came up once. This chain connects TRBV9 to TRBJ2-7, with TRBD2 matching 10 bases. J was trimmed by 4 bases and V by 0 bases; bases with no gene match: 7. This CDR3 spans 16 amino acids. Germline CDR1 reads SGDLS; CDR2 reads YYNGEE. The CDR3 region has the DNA TGTGCCAGCAGCGTAGACATAGCGGGAGGTCGGTACGAGCAGTACTTC. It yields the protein CASSVDIAGGRYEQYF.

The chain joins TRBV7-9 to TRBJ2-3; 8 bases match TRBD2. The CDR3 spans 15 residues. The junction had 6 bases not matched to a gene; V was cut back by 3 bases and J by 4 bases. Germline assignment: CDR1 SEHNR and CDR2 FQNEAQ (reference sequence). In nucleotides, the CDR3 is TGTGCCAGCAGCTTCGATAGCGGGGCCGCAGATACGCAGTATTTT. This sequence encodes CASSFDSGAADTQYF.

The CDR3 DNA reads TGTGCCACCAGCATTGAAGGGGGATTGAACACTGAAGCTTTCTTT. Protein product: CATSIEGGLNTEAFF. The chain is built from TRBV15 and TRBJ1-1; TRBD1 is a possible D gene (6 bases). CDR1 LNHNV and CDR2 YYDKDF come from the germline V gene (reference sequence). V lost 4 bases and J lost 0, with 12 bases in between. CDR3 length equals 15 residues.

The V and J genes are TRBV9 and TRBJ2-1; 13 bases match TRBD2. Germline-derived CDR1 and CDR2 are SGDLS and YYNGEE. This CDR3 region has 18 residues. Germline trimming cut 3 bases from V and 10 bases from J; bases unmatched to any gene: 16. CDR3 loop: CASSGTSGSTPPTSEQFF. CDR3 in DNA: TGTGCCAGCAGCGGGACTAGCGGGAGCACCCCTCCTACAAGCGAGCAGTTCTTC. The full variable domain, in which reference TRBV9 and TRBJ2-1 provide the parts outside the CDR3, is DSGVTQTPKHLITATGQRVTLRCSPRSGDLSVYWYQQSLDQGLQFLIQYYNGEERAKGNILERFSAQQFPDLHSELNLSSLELGDSALYFCASSGTSGSTPPTSEQFFGPGTRLTVL.

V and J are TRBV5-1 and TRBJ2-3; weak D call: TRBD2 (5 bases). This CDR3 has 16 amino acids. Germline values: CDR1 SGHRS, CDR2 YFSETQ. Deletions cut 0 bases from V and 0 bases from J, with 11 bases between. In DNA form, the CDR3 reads TGCGCCAGCAGCTTGGGTAGCGCCGCTAGCACAGATACGCAGTATTTT. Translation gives CASSLGSAASTDTQYF.

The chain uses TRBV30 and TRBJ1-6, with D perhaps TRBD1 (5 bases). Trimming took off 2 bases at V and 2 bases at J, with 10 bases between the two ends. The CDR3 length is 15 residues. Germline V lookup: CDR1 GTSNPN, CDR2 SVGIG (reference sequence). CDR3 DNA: TGTGCCTGGAGTCCGGGGCGCGCCTATAATTCACCCCTCCACTTT. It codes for CAWSPGRAYNSPLHF.

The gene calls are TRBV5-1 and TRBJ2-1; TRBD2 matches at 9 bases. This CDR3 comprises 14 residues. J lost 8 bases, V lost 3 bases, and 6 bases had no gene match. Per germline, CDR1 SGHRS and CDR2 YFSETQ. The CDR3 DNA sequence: TGCGCCAGCAGCTGGACTAGCGACCATTATGAGCAGTTCTTC. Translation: CASSWTSDHYEQFF.